These 14 T cell receptor beta chains came from one sample sequenced in a study of T cell repertoires in cytomegalovirus infection. Their recognized antigens are unknown. One entry per CDR3 protein, called by TCRdb with MiXCR from the reads. The table has 110,000 to 150,000 distinct CDR3 sequences, 30% to 40% seen once; the top ten hold 52%. The sample consisted of CD8+ T cells from cultured PBMCs, taken from culture after CMV antigen stimulation. The origin of the receptors is a human donor in good health (CMV status not recorded). Some clones in this sample may be carry-over from other donors' samples.

The rearrangement links TRBV19 to TRBJ1-1; D perhaps matches TRBD1 (6 bases). Germline CDR1 is LNHDA and CDR2 is SQIVND (reference sequence). This CDR3 region has 12 residues. V dropped 9 bases and J dropped 8 bases, with 16 bases sitting between them. This CDR3 is CASRQVGTEAFF. The CDR3 DNA reads as TGTGCCAGCCGACAGGTTGGAACCGAAGCTTTCTTT.

This clonotype occurred a few times. The chain employs TRBV10-2 and TRBJ2-7, with D perhaps given as TRBD1 or TRBD2 (6 bases each). The germline gives CDR1 WSHSY, CDR2 SAAADI. The V end lost 5 bases, the J end lost 0 bases, and 11 bases lay between the germline ends. The CDR3 length is 14 residues. The CDR3 nucleotides read TGCGCCAGCAGTACGGGGGCGAGCTCCTACGAGCAGTACTTC. It translates to CASSTGASSYEQYF.

This clonotype was counted only a few times. The genes are TRBV6-5 and TRBJ2-7; possibly TRBD1 or TRBD2 for D (5 bases each). Germline V lookup: CDR1 MNHEY, CDR2 SVGAGI. The V end was cut by 5 bases, the J end by 2 bases, with 10 bases between. CDR3 length equals 13 residues. CDR3 DNA: TGTGCCAGCAGTCCGGGGCGTCCCTACGAGCAGTACTTC. Residues: CASSPGRPYEQYF.

V usage is TRBV7-8 and J usage is TRBJ2-1; D might be TRBD2 (6 bases). The CDR3 contains 15 residues. Germline CDR1 SGHVS, CDR2 FQNEAQ. Trimming removed 5 bases at V and 0 bases at J, with 11 bases between. The CDR3 DNA is TGTGCCAGCAGCCCTGGGACTGACTCCTACAATGAGCAGTTCTTC. This encodes CASSPGTDSYNEQFF.

This clonotype was picked up a small number of times. The chain combines TRBV20-1 with TRBJ1-1; 8 nucleotides align to TRBD1. Germline V gene data show CDR1 as DFQATT and CDR2 as SNEGSKA (reference sequence). The V segment lost 5 bases and the J segment 0 bases; nucleotides outside the gene matches: 11. This CDR3 is built from 16 residues. In DNA form, the CDR3 reads TGCAGTGCTGTACAGGGGGGAGTGTTCATGAACACTGAAGCTTTCTTT. Amino acid sequence: CSAVQGGVFMNTEAFF.

This clonotype came up a few times. The chain uses TRBV7-6 and TRBJ2-7; D perhaps matches TRBD2 (6 bases). Germline CDR1 reads SGHVS; CDR2 reads FNYEAQ. The CDR3 has 14 amino acids. V was pared by 6 bases and J by 0 bases, with 12 bases between. The CDR3 sequence: CASSGRGTSYEQYF. The CDR3 nucleotides are TGTGCCAGCAGTGGGCGGGGCACCTCCTACGAGCAGTACTTC. Based on the CDR3 plus reference TRBV7-6 and TRBJ2-7, the full variable domain is GAGVSQSPRYKVTKRGQDVALRCDPISGHVSLYWYRQALGQGPEFLTYFNYEAQQDKSGLPNDRFSAERPEGSISTLTIQRTEQRDSAMYRCASSGRGTSYEQYFGPGTRLTVT.

Comment on this clonotype: At one end the junction does not follow the germline gene, possibly because of a read error. V gene TRBV7-8 combines with J gene TRBJ1-1, with TRBD1 matching over 8 bases. Germline V gene sequence: CDR1 SGHVS, CDR2 FQNEAQ. This CDR3 contains 16 residues. The CDR3 region is CACSSWTGPDNTEAFF. The CDR3 DNA reads as TGTGCCTGCAGCTCGTGGACAGGGCCTGATAACACTGAAGCTTTCTTT.

This clonotype turned up a few times. This rearrangement joins TRBV7-8 to TRBJ1-3; D is unresolved. The germline CDR1 and CDR2 sequences are SGHVS and FQNEAQ. The CDR3 consists of 15 residues. V was pared by 4 bases and J by 1 base, with 11 bases between. The CDR3 DNA reads as TGTGCCAGCAGCTCCTGGCGTGATTCTGGAAACACCATATATTTT. This codes for CASSSWRDSGNTIYF.

A few counts support this clonotype. The chain links TRBV27 to TRBJ1-4; D not resolved. V lost 5 bases and J lost 7, with 11 bases in between. The CDR3 is 13 residues long. Germline CDR1 reads MNHEY; CDR2 reads SMNVEV (reference sequence). The CDR3 DNA follows: TGTGCCAGCAGTCGGGGTTGGGGTGAAAAACTGTTTTTT. It is translated as CASSRGWGEKLFF.

This chain joins TRBV4-1 and TRBJ2-5; TRBD2 matches at 10 bases. Per the germline V gene, CDR1 is MGHRA and CDR2 is YSYEKL. This CDR3 contains 16 residues. Unmatched junction bases numbered 8, after V lost 4 bases and J lost 3 bases. CDR3 residues: CASSPSGLAGEETQYF. DNA of the CDR3: TGCGCCAGCAGCCCTAGTGGGCTAGCGGGGGAAGAGACCCAGTACTTC.

This chain joins TRBV25-1 and TRBJ1-2; D might be TRBD1 (5 bases). The V end was cut by 4 bases, the J end by 8 bases, with 14 bases between. CDR3 length: 13 amino acids. Germline V lookup: CDR1 MGHDK, CDR2 SYGVNS. CDR3 bases: TGTGCCAGCAGTGGAGGGGAACGTGGAGGCTACACCTTC. Translated, it gives CASSGGERGGYTF.

The chain couples TRBV18 to TRBJ1-5, with D maybe TRBD1 (6 bases). The CDR3 runs to 15 residues. Between the trimmed V and J ends, which lost 10 bases and 4 bases, there was a span of 20 bases. Per germline, CDR1 KGHSH and CDR2 LQKENI. CDR3 sequence (DNA): TGTGCCAACCCAACACCCAGGGGTAGGAATCAGCCCCAGCATTTT. This translates into CANPTPRGRNQPQHF.

This clonotype was detected ten times or more. The genes are TRBV4-2 and TRBJ2-7; perhaps TRBD2 as D (6 bases). V was pared by 0 bases and J by 0 bases, with 9 bases between. Germline V lookup: CDR1 LGHNA, CDR2 YNFKEQ. The CDR3 has 15 amino acids. The CDR3 reads CASSQDWEASYEQYF. In DNA, the CDR3 is TGTGCCAGCAGCCAAGATTGGGAGGCCTCCTACGAGCAGTACTTC.

The chain carries TRBV5-4 and TRBJ2-5; 7 bases fit TRBD1. J lost 3 bases, V lost 1 base, and 9 bases had no gene match. The germline gives CDR1 SGHNT, CDR2 YYREEE (reference sequence). This CDR3 has 16 residues. The DNA for the CDR3 is TGTGCCAGCAGCTTGCACGTGTTCGGGACAGAAGAGACCCAGTACTTC. It codes for CASSLHVFGTEETQYF.